Detailed here is one T cell receptor (beta chain). This specimen belongs to a study of blood T cell repertoires in COVID-19. Turning to the study itself: Samples came from the United States, Italy and Spain, spanning acute and convalescent COVID-19. Sources were T cells, B-cell-depleted T cells, or PBMCs; the material itself was cDNA or gDNA.

Germline-derived CDR1 and CDR2 are MDHEN and SYDVKM. The CDR3 has 15 amino acids. V lost 10 bases and J lost 4; bases outside the gene matches: 11. Per the authors' pipeline: Estimation of nucleated cell counts was performed using reference gene primer amplification. Profiling relied on immunoSEQ multiplex PCR, and the TCRdb table lists in-frame clones only, not all of them. V and J calls plus clone size are reproduced from that table; the DNA served to infer D and trimming. The repertoire holds 140,000 to 150,000 clones, 88% seen once, with 1.5% to 2% in the top ten. Sequenced input: peripheral blood. J is TRBJ1-5 and V is TRBV28; 9 nucleotides agree with TRBD1. This clonotype was sampled from a man between 65 and 85 years old with acute or convalescent COVID-19. The CDR3: CATGVSGTGNQPQHF. For the CDR3, the DNA is TGTGCCACCGGGGTTTCCGGGACAGGGAATCAGCCCCAGCATTTT.